The clone carrying this T cell receptor beta chain was counted many times. The data stem from a study of tumor and adjacent non-tumor tissue in lung cancer. RNA was extracted from bulk tissue without any cell sorting. The CDR3 is 14 residues long. CDR1 and CDR2 (germline): MDHEN, SYDVKM. V was pared by 5 bases and J by 5 bases, with 13 bases between. The library came from three nested PCR rounds adapted from ARM-PCR protocols. Via MiXCR, TCRdb re-called the multiplex PCR reads, giving one row per CDR3 protein. The sample shows 85,000 to 100,000 distinct CDR3 sequences, 67% of them seen only once. The chain has TRBV28 and TRBJ1-5; D unresolved. Sequencing was carried out using lung tumor tissue. This TCR came from a man aged 55 to 70 with non-small cell lung cancer. CDR3 sequence reads: CASSPLDGHQPQHF. The CDR3 DNA reads as TGTGCCAGCAGTCCCCTTGATGGGCATCAGCCCCAGCATTTT.